The 30 T cell receptor beta chains below all came from one sample that was sequenced in a study of sequential checkpoint blockade in melanoma. Assay used: immunoSEQ multiplex PCR; TCRdb lists only in-frame clones, some missing. The profile shows about 10,000 clones, about 80% of them singletons. This sample's treatment: randomized to nivolumab then ipilimumab (arm A) or the reverse (arm B). The specimen was CD8+ T cells sorted from blood (inferred from file names), collected from a patient given nivolumab and ipilimumab in sequence. These receptor sequences come from a human donor with melanoma.

The genes are TRBV5-1 and TRBJ1-6; TRBD1 is a possible D gene (5 bases). The V end lost 7 bases, the J end lost 5 bases, and 13 bases lay between the germline ends. The CDR3 is 14 residues long. Germline V gives CDR1 SGHRS, CDR2 YFSETQ. Here the CDR3 reads CASGLGGDNSPLHF. The CDR3 DNA sequence: TGCGCCAGCGGTTTGGGGGGAGATAATTCACCCCTCCACTTT.

The chain joins TRBV4-3 to TRBJ2-2, with a weak D call TRBD2 (6 bases). Trimming left V 4 bases short and J 6 bases short, with 15 bases between. From germline, CDR1 is LGHNA and CDR2 YSLEER. This CDR3 has 15 residues. Written as DNA, the CDR3 is TGCGCCAGCAGCCTCGGGACTGGGAGGTCCGGGGAGCTGTTTTTT. Encoded protein: CASSLGTGRSGELFF.

The chain recombines TRBV4-3 with TRBJ2-1; D might be TRBD1 (5 bases). The germline V and J ends were trimmed by 1 base and 4 bases, with 17 bases remaining between them. This CDR3 has 17 amino acids. Germline V CDR1 and CDR2: LGHNA, YSLEER. This chain's CDR3 is CASSQVRAVAPYNEQFF. The CDR3 region has the DNA TGCGCCAGCAGCCAAGTCAGGGCCGTAGCCCCGTACAATGAGCAGTTCTTC.

This chain links TRBV2 with TRBJ1-6, with D possibly being TRBD1 (5 bases). In germline, CDR1 is SNHLY, CDR2 FYNNEI. This CDR3 is 13 amino acids long. Trimming shortened V by 8 bases and J by 3 bases, and 8 bases separated the two germline ends. CDR3 sequence: CASGQNYNSPLHF. DNA of the CDR3: TGTGCCAGCGGACAAAACTATAATTCACCCCTCCACTTT.

The rearrangement uses TRBV27 and TRBJ1-2, with TRBD1 matching over 9 bases. V trimming: 4 bases; J trimming: 0 bases; junction bases outside the gene matches: 6. Germline loops: CDR1 MNHEY, CDR2 SMNVEV (reference sequence). The CDR3 consists of 16 residues. The chain's CDR3 is CASSYGTGPTNYGYTF. As DNA, the CDR3 is TGTGCCAGCAGTTACGGGACAGGGCCTACTAACTATGGCTACACCTTC.

This clone was counted between two and nine times. V is TRBV6-5 and J is TRBJ1-2; D gene uncertain. CDR1 and CDR2 from the germline V gene are MNHEY and SVGAGI. The CDR3 contains 15 residues. Trimming pared 0 bases from V and 2 bases from J, leaving 10 bases between. CDR3 loop: CASSYSNNRNYGYTF. For the CDR3, the DNA is TGTGCCAGCAGTTACTCGAATAACAGAAACTATGGCTACACCTTC.

The chain employs TRBV14 and TRBJ1-2, with TRBD1 identical over 9 bases. The ends lost 1 base at V and 5 bases at J; junction bases unmatched: 2. The length of the CDR3 is 14 residues. Germline V lookup: CDR1 SGHDN, CDR2 FVKESK. CDR3 sequence reads: CASSQAGQGYGYTF. In DNA form, the CDR3 reads TGTGCCAGCAGCCAAGCCGGACAGGGGTATGGCTACACCTTC.

This clone occurred once. The chain couples TRBV5-6 to TRBJ2-5; D is unresolved. The CDR3 is made up of 14 amino acids. V gave up 0 bases and J gave up 0 bases, with 6 bases separating them. Germline V lookup: CDR1 SGHDT, CDR2 YYEEEE. This chain's CDR3 is CASSLVSYQETQYF. The CDR3 DNA reads as TGTGCCAGCAGCTTGGTCAGTTACCAAGAGACCCAGTACTTC. The variable domain in full, with the rest retrieved from reference TRBV5-6 and TRBJ2-5, is DAGVTQSPTHLIKTRGQQVTLRCSPKSGHDTVSWYQQALGQGPQFIFQYYEEEERQRGNFPDRFSGHQFPNYSSELNVNALLLGDSALYLCASSLVSYQETQYFGPGTRLLVL.

The chain employs TRBV7-3 and TRBJ2-1, with 9 bases that match TRBD2. The length of the CDR3 is 15 residues. In germline, CDR1 is SGHTA, CDR2 FQGTGA. Trimming at V came to 2 bases and at J to 7 bases, leaving 6 bases not matched to a gene. CDR3 in amino acids: CASSLAGGPRNEQFF. The DNA for the CDR3 is TGTGCCAGCAGCTTAGCGGGGGGGCCGAGGAATGAGCAGTTCTTC.

The gene calls are TRBV9 and TRBJ2-1; 7 nucleotides match TRBD2. Germline loops: CDR1 SGDLS, CDR2 YYNGEE. The CDR3 spans 11 residues. With V trimmed by 4 bases and J by 8 bases, 0 bases remained unmatched. CDR3 sequence: CASSRGDEQFF. The CDR3 bases are TGTGCCAGCAGCCGGGGGGATGAGCAGTTCTTC.

This clone was recorded a few times. The rearrangement joins TRBV19 to TRBJ1-5, with D unclear. The germline CDR1 and CDR2 sequences are LNHDA and SQIVND (reference sequence). Trimming took 4 bases from V and 7 from J, leaving 11 bases between them. The CDR3 loop spans 13 amino acids. The CDR3 loop is CASSSWEKQPQHF. The CDR3 DNA reads as TGTGCCAGTAGTAGTTGGGAGAAACAGCCCCAGCATTTT.

This clone was detected only a few times. The genes are TRBV5-6 and TRBJ2-7; no clear D. V dropped 4 bases and J dropped 1 base, with 9 bases sitting between them. The CDR3 has 13 amino acids. The V gene's germline CDR1 is SGHDT and CDR2 YYEEEE. CDR3 coding DNA: TGTGCCAGCAGCCCCGGTCGATCCTACGAGCAGTACTTC. This gives the protein CASSPGRSYEQYF.

Only one count was recorded for this clone. V is TRBV4-2 and J is TRBJ2-5, with TRBD1 matching 7 bases. TRBJ2-7 explains the end of the DNA better; the J call may be wrong. Germline CDR1 is LGHNA and CDR2 is YNFKEQ. The CDR3 contains 16 residues. CDR3 sequence (DNA): TGTGCCAGCAGCCTAGAGGGTGGGTCAGGGGGCTACGAGCAGTACTTC. Translated: CASSLEGGSGGYEQYF.

In its sample, this clone was seen once. This chain joins TRBV25-1 and TRBJ1-4; 7 nucleotides line up with TRBD1. CDR1 is MGHDK, CDR2 SYGVNS, per germline. The CDR3 runs to 18 residues. V was pared by 0 bases and J by 0 bases, with 7 bases of the junction left unmatched. CDR3 sequence: CASSEYGKQGTTNEKLFF. CDR3 nucleotide sequence: TGTGCCAGCAGTGAATACGGAAAACAGGGGACAACTAATGAAAAACTGTTTTTT.

This clone showed up just once. Germline is not matched at one junction end, which may reflect a read error. V is TRBV2 and J is TRBJ2-4; 9 nucleotides line up with TRBD1. Germline loops: CDR1 SNHLY, CDR2 FYNNEI. CDR3 length: 10 residues. CDR3 sequence reads: CASSPDRGKF. CDR3 nucleotide sequence: TGTGCCAGCAGCCCGGACAGGGGCAAGTTC.

This rearrangement joins TRBV9 to TRBJ2-2; 10 nucleotides match TRBD1. CDR1 SGDLS and CDR2 YYNGEE come from the germline V gene. The CDR3 is 18 amino acids. V lost 3 bases and J lost 3; bases outside the gene matches: 11. As DNA, the CDR3 is TGTGCCAGCAGCGACGACCCAGACAGGGGGCATGACACCGGGGAGCTGTTTTTT. Amino acid sequence: CASSDDPDRGHDTGELFF.

The chain uses TRBV6-5 and TRBJ2-7; 7 nucleotides align to TRBD1. CDR1 MNHEY and CDR2 SVGAGI come from the germline V gene. The ends lost 5 bases at V and 0 bases at J; junction bases unmatched: 4. This CDR3 has 14 amino acids. The CDR3 DNA reads as TGTGCCAGCAGTCCTGGGACAGCCTCCTACGAGCAGTACTTC. This sequence encodes CASSPGTASYEQYF.

The V and J genes are TRBV27 and TRBJ2-7, with 8 bases aligning to TRBD2. There are 14 residues in the CDR3. CDR1 and CDR2 (germline): MNHEY, SMNVEV (reference sequence). Trimming cost V 3 bases and J 4 bases; bases outside gene matches: 5. This chain's CDR3 is CASSFGSGAYEQYF. CDR3 sequence (DNA): TGTGCCAGCAGTTTTGGTAGCGGGGCATACGAGCAGTACTTC.

The chain employs TRBV7-9 and TRBJ2-3; D may be TRBD2 (5 bases). Germline V CDR1 and CDR2: SEHNR, FQNEAQ (reference sequence). The CDR3 is 14 amino acids. The ends were cut back, 4 bases at V and 0 bases at J, with 8 bases in the middle. This CDR3 is CASSSSGSTDTQYF. The DNA of the CDR3 is TGTGCCAGCAGCTCGAGCGGTAGCACAGATACGCAGTATTTT.

This chain uses TRBV7-9 with TRBJ2-7, with 7 bases identical to TRBD1. The CDR3 has 13 residues. Germline CDR1 and CDR2: SEHNR and FQNEAQ (reference sequence). V was pared by 5 bases and J by 3 bases, with 4 bases of the junction left unmatched. CDR3 in DNA: TGTGCCAGCAGCAATTGGGACAGCTACGAGCAGTACTTC. This encodes CASSNWDSYEQYF. The full variable domain, its missing parts supplied by reference TRBV7-9 and TRBJ2-7, is DTGVSQNPRHKITKRGQNVTFRCDPISEHNRLYWYRQTLGQGPEFLTYFQNEAQLEKSRLLSDRFSAERPKGSFSTLEIQRTEQGDSAMYLCASSNWDSYEQYFGPGTRLTVT.

V usage is TRBV19 and J usage is TRBJ2-1, with a weak D call TRBD1 (6 bases). V was clipped by 6 bases and J by 4 bases, with 7 bases between them. CDR3 length: 12 residues. CDR1 is LNHDA, CDR2 SQIVND, per germline (reference sequence). The CDR3 DNA follows: TGTGCCAGTAGGACAGGTTACAATGAGCAGTTCTTC. Translated, it gives CASRTGYNEQFF. The full variable domain, with the rest looked up from reference TRBV19 and TRBJ2-1, is DGGITQSPKYLFRKEGQNVTLSCEQNLNHDAMYWYRQDPGQGLRLIYYSQIVNDFQKGDIAEGYSVSREKKESFPLTVTSAQKNPTAFYLCASRTGYNEQFFGPGTRLTVL.

The chain links TRBV10-3 to TRBJ2-1; tentative D call: TRBD1 (6 bases). The CDR3 is 15 amino acids. Trimming shortened V by 6 bases and J by 0 bases, and 12 bases separated the two germline ends. In germline, CDR1 is ENHRY, CDR2 SYGVKD. The CDR3 protein is CAISTMDSSYNEQFF. DNA for the CDR3: TGTGCCATCAGCACAATGGACAGCTCCTACAATGAGCAGTTCTTC.

The chain combines TRBV4-2 with TRBJ2-7; 8 bases fit TRBD1. The CDR3 contains 14 residues. CDR1 is LGHNA and CDR2 is YNFKEQ in the germline V gene. V was clipped by 4 bases and J by 5 bases; unmatched bases: 7. The CDR3 is CASSPVGQEHEQYF. DNA of the CDR3: TGTGCCAGCAGCCCAGTGGGACAGGAACACGAGCAGTACTTC.

This chain uses TRBV28 with TRBJ1-2; possible D gene TRBD1, 5 bases. The V and J ends lost 2 bases and 8 bases respectively, with 12 bases between them. CDR3 length equals 13 residues. The V gene's germline CDR1 is MDHEN and CDR2 SYDVKM. The DNA of the CDR3 is TGTGCCAGCAGTTTAGGGGGGGTTGAAGGCTACACCTTC. The encoded protein is CASSLGGVEGYTF.

The chain employs TRBV29-1 and TRBJ2-1, with TRBD1 as a possible D gene (7 bases). Per the germline V gene, CDR1 is SQVTM and CDR2 is ANQGSEA. This CDR3 is built from 15 residues. The V gene lost 5 bases and the J gene lost 2 bases, with 16 bases spanning the gap. CDR3 DNA: TGCAGCGTTTCCGGAGGGGACAGAACCTACAATGAGCAGTTCTTC. Protein sequence: CSVSGGDRTYNEQFF.

The genes are TRBV19 and TRBJ2-7; TRBD2 agrees at 11 bases. Losses at the gene ends were 3 bases for V and 2 bases for J; bases not matched to a gene: 3. Germline V CDR1 and CDR2: LNHDA, SQIVND (reference sequence). This CDR3 comprises 15 residues. The CDR3 DNA reads TGTGCCAGTAGTATCTATAGCGGGGGGGCCTACGAGCAGTACTTC. It encodes CASSIYSGGAYEQYF.

This chain uses TRBV19 with TRBJ1-5, with 7 positions matching TRBD1. This CDR3 has 15 residues. Germline V CDR1 and CDR2: LNHDA, SQIVND (reference sequence). With 6 bases clipped from V and 0 bases from J, the junction kept 5 bases outside the gene matches. The CDR3: CASRPDRASNQPQHF. The DNA for the CDR3 is TGTGCCAGTAGGCCTGACAGGGCTAGCAATCAGCCCCAGCATTTT.

The chain couples TRBV4-2 to TRBJ2-3; TRBD2 matches 10 bases. V trimming: 1 base; J trimming: 4 bases; junction bases outside the gene matches: 5. The CDR3 loop spans 16 amino acids. Germline V gene lookup returns CDR1 LGHNA and CDR2 YNFKEQ. The CDR3 reads CASSQGSGGAADTQYF. In DNA form, the CDR3 reads TGTGCCAGCAGCCAAGGGAGCGGGGGGGCCGCAGATACGCAGTATTTT.

V gene TRBV7-3 combines with J gene TRBJ2-3; 7 bases map to TRBD1. J gave up 0 bases and V 1 base, and 1 base lay outside the gene matches. CDR1 SGHTA and CDR2 FQGTGA come from the germline V gene. CDR3 length: 15 amino acids. As DNA, the CDR3 is TGTGCCAGCAGCTTAATAGGGGGCAGCACAGATACGCAGTATTTT. Encoded protein: CASSLIGGSTDTQYF.

V is TRBV15 and J is TRBJ1-1, with 8 bases that match TRBD1. The CDR3 runs to 14 residues. From germline, CDR1 is LNHNV and CDR2 YYDKDF (reference sequence). V lost 5 bases, J lost 3 bases, and 5 bases stayed unmatched. In nucleotides, the CDR3 is TGTGCCACCAGCGCGGGACAGGAGTACACTGAAGCTTTCTTT. This sequence encodes CATSAGQEYTEAFF.